This T cell receptor (beta chain) was identified in a study of graft-versus-host responses after intestinal transplantation. Study information: Isolated intestinal, liver-intestinal, or multivisceral transplants had been given to the recipients.

Remarks on this clone: The antigen remains unidentified.

Germline-derived CDR1 and CDR2 are MGHRA and YSYEKL. With 3 bases removed from V and 7 bases from J, the gap between germline ends came to 12 bases. The CDR3 spans 13 residues. Some clones are missing from TCRdb's copy, which holds only in-frame ones; the method was immunoSEQ multiplex PCR. The repertoire holds over 80,000 clones, with roughly nine tenths as singletons. Study outcomes and limitations: GvH clones appeared in recipient marrow, some first in ileum or blood. Early post-transplant HvG declines showed an association with peak circulating GvH clone levels.

The chain joins TRBV4-1 to TRBJ1-2, with D perhaps TRBD1 (6 bases). This clonotype was sampled from a human donor who was the organ donor for an intestinal transplant. The material sequenced was unstimulated CD4+ T cells sorted from spleen or lymph node cells, taken before transplant. The CDR3 coding sequence is TGCGCCAGCAGCCACCGACAGGTGGGTGGCTACACCTTC. This sequence encodes CASSHRQVGGYTF.